The 15 T cell receptor beta chains below all came from one sample that was sequenced in a study of blood T cell repertoires in COVID-19. Profiled with immunoSEQ multiplex PCR; TCRdb holds only in-frame clones, not every one. The sample holds about 220,000 clones, 83% seen once. The sample was PBMCs or T cells enriched from blood (not recorded which). The receptors were gathered from a woman in her forties or fifties who had been exposed to COVID-19.

The chain joins TRBV9 to TRBJ2-1; 7 bases match TRBD1. Germline-derived CDR1 and CDR2 are SGDLS and YYNGEE. The CDR3 is 15 amino acids. The V segment lost 3 bases and the J segment 7 bases; nucleotides outside the gene matches: 10. CDR3 DNA: TGTGCCAGCAGCGCTTTAGGGGGCGCTGGGAATGAGCAGTTCTTC. It codes for CASSALGGAGNEQFF.

The V call is TRBV19, the J call TRBJ1-3; D unresolved. CDR3 length: 15 amino acids. V was trimmed by 4 bases and J by 2 bases, leaving 12 bases between them. The germline V gene encodes CDR1 LNHDA and CDR2 SQIVND (reference sequence). The CDR3 loop reads CASSSPGRAGNTIYF. In DNA form, the CDR3 reads TGTGCCAGTAGTAGCCCGGGAAGGGCTGGAAACACCATATATTTT.

The V call is TRBV10-2, the J call TRBJ2-5, with 9 bases identical to TRBD2. With V trimmed by 8 bases and J by 4 bases, 5 bases remained unmatched. CDR1 and CDR2 (germline): WSHSY, SAAADI. The CDR3 contains 13 residues. This chain's CDR3 is CASGAGLAETQYF. DNA for the CDR3: TGCGCCAGCGGCGCGGGACTAGCAGAGACCCAGTACTTC.

The chain joins TRBV7-9 to TRBJ1-2, with 7 bases identical to TRBD1. The CDR3 length is 14 residues. Germline CDR1 SEHNR, CDR2 FQNEAQ (reference sequence). V was pared by 1 base and J by 3 bases, with 2 bases of the junction left unmatched. CDR3 in amino acids: CASSLGGQDYGYTF. The CDR3 DNA follows: TGTGCCAGCAGCTTAGGAGGACAGGACTATGGCTACACCTTC. Filled out from reference TRBV7-9 and TRBJ1-2, the complete variable domain reads DTGVSQNPRHKITKRGQNVTFRCDPISEHNRLYWYRQTLGQGPEFLTYFQNEAQLEKSRLLSDRFSAERPKGSFSTLEIQRTEQGDSAMYLCASSLGGQDYGYTFGSGTRLTVV.

This chain links TRBV6-5 with TRBJ1-1; D uncertain. CDR1 is MNHEY, CDR2 SVGAGI, per germline. Between the trimmed V and J ends, which lost 10 bases and 6 bases, there was a span of 18 bases. The CDR3 loop spans 13 amino acids. For the CDR3, the DNA is TGTGCCACCCGACATTTAGAGTTGCCTGAAGCTTTCTTT. As protein: CATRHLELPEAFF.

The rearrangement links TRBV6-5 to TRBJ2-5, with D possibly being TRBD2 (6 bases). V lost 6 bases to trimming and J lost 7 bases, with 15 bases between them. The CDR3 runs to 13 residues. Germline values: CDR1 MNHEY, CDR2 SVGAGI. CDR3 region: CASSRDSLGTQYF. CDR3 in DNA: TGTGCCAGCAGCCGGGACTCACTAGGGACCCAGTACTTC.

V gene TRBV19 combines with J gene TRBJ2-2, with D hard to call. The CDR3 length is 14 residues. Germline CDR1 reads LNHDA; CDR2 reads SQIVND (reference sequence). The V and J ends lost 6 bases and 2 bases respectively, with 10 bases between them. The chain's CDR3 is CASRTYRNTGELFF. For the CDR3, the DNA is TGTGCCAGTAGAACGTACAGAAACACCGGGGAGCTGTTTTTT.

The V and J genes are TRBV5-4 and TRBJ1-6; a possible D gene is TRBD1 (6 bases). V lost 3 bases and J 17 bases, leaving 15 bases between the germline ends. Germline V gene sequence: CDR1 SGHNT, CDR2 YYREEE (reference sequence). This CDR3 is built from 12 residues. Here the CDR3 reads CASSSPNREVHF. The CDR3 region has the DNA TGTGCCAGCAGCTCTCCTAACAGGGAAGTCCACTTT.

V and J are TRBV29-1 and TRBJ2-7; maybe TRBD2 (5 bases). This CDR3 region has 12 residues. Germline CDR1 and CDR2: SQVTM and ANQGSEA. Deletions cut 2 bases from V and 4 bases from J, with 9 bases between. DNA of the CDR3: TGCAGCGTTGAACTAGCAGATTACGAGCAGTACTTC. Its translation: CSVELADYEQYF.

The chain couples TRBV5-1 to TRBJ2-7; 10 nucleotides align to TRBD1. The CDR3 spans 14 residues. CDR1 is SGHRS and CDR2 is YFSETQ in the germline V gene. With V trimmed by 2 bases and J by 5 bases, 4 bases remained unmatched. This CDR3 is CASSLAGTGDEQYF. CDR3 nucleotide sequence: TGCGCCAGCAGCTTAGCCGGGACAGGGGACGAGCAGTACTTC.

This chain uses TRBV5-1 with TRBJ1-1; unclear D gene. The V gene's germline CDR1 is SGHRS and CDR2 YFSETQ. Trimming took off 9 bases at V and 1 base at J, with 19 bases between the two ends. CDR3 length: 15 amino acids. This CDR3 is CATTPLASSNTEAFF. CDR3 nucleotides: TGCGCCACCACCCCTTTGGCATCTTCGAACACTGAAGCTTTCTTT.

This rearrangement joins TRBV12-3 or TRBV12-4 to TRBJ1-4, with D possibly TRBD1 on 6 matching bases. V lost 7 bases and J 7 bases, leaving 13 bases between the germline ends. This CDR3 spans 13 amino acids. The CDR3 region has the DNA TGTGCCAGCACCCGAGGACAGATTGAAAAACTGTTTTTT. Its translation is CASTRGQIEKLFF.

This clone appeared a single time. The identical CDR3 is also encoded by other nucleotide sequences in the sample. The chain joins TRBV5-1 to TRBJ2-2; TRBD2 aligns across 7 bases. This CDR3 comprises 15 residues. CDR1 SGHRS and CDR2 YFSETQ come from the germline V gene. With 0 bases clipped from V and 3 bases from J, the junction kept 2 bases outside the gene matches. In nucleotides, the CDR3 is TGCGCCAGCAGCTTGGGACTAGCAGACACCGGGGAGCTGTTTTTT. It specifies CASSLGLADTGELFF.

The count of this clone is one. As DNA, the CDR3 is TGCGCCAGCAGCCAAGATCCCAGGGGGCAAGGAGCTAACTATGGCTACACCTTC. Amino acids: CASSQDPRGQGANYGYTF. This sequence joins TRBV4-1 and TRBJ1-2, with TRBD1 matching 8 bases. This CDR3 comprises 18 residues. The V gene's germline CDR1 is MGHRA and CDR2 YSYEKL. V was pared by 0 bases and J by 0 bases, with 9 bases of the junction left unmatched.

The CDR3: CATSRDPRGLEKLFF. CDR3 DNA: TGTGCCACCAGCAGAGATCCCAGGGGGCTTGAAAAACTGTTTTTT. The rearrangement uses TRBV15 and TRBJ1-4, with 8 bases aligning to TRBD1. CDR3 length: 15 residues. V shed 0 bases, J shed 7 bases, and the junction held 4 bases outside the gene matches. Germline lookup yields CDR1 LNHNV and CDR2 YYDKDF (reference sequence). The full variable domain, in which reference TRBV15 and TRBJ1-4 provide the parts outside the CDR3, is DAMVIQNPRYQVTQFGKPVTLSCSQTLNHNVMYWYQQKSSQAPKLLFHYYDKDFNNEADTPDNFQSRRPNTSFCFLDIRSPGLGDTAMYLCATSRDPRGLEKLFFGSGTQLSVL.